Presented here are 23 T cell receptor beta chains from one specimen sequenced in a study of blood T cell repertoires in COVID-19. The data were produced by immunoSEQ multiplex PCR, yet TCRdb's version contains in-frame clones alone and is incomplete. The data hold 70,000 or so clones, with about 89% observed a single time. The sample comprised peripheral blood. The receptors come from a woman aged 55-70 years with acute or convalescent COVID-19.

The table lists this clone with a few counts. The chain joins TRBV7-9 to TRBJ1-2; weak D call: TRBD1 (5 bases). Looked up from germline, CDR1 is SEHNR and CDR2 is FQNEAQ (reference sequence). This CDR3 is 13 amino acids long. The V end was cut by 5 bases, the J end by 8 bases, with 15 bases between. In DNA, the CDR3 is TGTGCCAGCAGCACACCATCACAGGACGGCTACACCTTC. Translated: CASSTPSQDGYTF.

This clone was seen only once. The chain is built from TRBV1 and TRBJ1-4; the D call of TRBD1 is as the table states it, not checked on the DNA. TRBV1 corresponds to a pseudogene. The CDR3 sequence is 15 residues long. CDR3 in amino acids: CTSSQRQAGDEKLFF. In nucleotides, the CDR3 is TGCACCAGCAGCCAAAGACAGGCTGGGGATGAAAAACTGTTTTTT.

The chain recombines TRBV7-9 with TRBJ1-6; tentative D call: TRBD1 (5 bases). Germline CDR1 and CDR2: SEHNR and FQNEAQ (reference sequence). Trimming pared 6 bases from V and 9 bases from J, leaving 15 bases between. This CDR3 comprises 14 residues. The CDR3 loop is CASSLIGASSPLHF. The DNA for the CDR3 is TGTGCCAGCAGTCTCATAGGGGCGAGTTCACCCCTCCACTTT.

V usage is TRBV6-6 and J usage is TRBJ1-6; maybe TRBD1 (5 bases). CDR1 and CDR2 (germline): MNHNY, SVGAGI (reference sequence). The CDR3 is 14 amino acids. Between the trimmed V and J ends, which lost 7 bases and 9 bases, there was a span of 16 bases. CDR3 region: CASNPRGVGSPLHF. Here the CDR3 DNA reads TGTGCCAGCAACCCTAGGGGCGTAGGTTCACCCCTCCACTTT.

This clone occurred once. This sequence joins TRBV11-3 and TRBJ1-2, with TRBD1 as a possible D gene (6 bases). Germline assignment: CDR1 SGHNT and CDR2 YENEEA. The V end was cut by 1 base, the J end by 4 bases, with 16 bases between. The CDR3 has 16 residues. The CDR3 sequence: CASSLVGQGQFYGYTF. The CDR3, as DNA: TGTGCCAGCAGCTTAGTTGGTCAGGGGCAATTCTATGGCTACACCTTC.

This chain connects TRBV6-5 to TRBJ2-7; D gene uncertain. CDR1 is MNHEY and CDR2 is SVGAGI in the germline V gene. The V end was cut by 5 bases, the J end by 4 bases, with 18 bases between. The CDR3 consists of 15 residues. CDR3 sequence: CASSSAAPRAYEQYF. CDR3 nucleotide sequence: TGTGCCAGCAGTAGTGCGGCCCCGAGAGCGTACGAGCAGTACTTC.

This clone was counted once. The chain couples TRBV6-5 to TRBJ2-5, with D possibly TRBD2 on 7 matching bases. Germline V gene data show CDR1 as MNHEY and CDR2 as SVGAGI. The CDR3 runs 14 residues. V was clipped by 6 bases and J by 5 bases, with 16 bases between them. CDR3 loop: CASRALGGAETQYF. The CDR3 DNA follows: TGTGCCAGCAGGGCCTTAGGGGGGGCCGAGACCCAGTACTTC.

The CDR3 DNA reads TGTGCCAGCAGTGCGGGACTAGTCGTAACTGGGTACGAGCAGTACTTC. Translated, it gives CASSAGLVVTGYEQYF. The rearrangement links TRBV28 to TRBJ2-7, with 8 bases matching TRBD2. Germline-derived CDR1 and CDR2 are MDHEN and SYDVKM. The CDR3 contains 16 residues. V gave up 5 bases and J gave up 4 bases; unmatched junction bases: 13.

CDR3 in amino acids: CASSYSGRAGGGYTF. CDR3 DNA sequence: TGTGCCAGCAGTTACTCCGGGAGGGCTGGGGGAGGCTACACCTTC. The chain recombines TRBV6-5 with TRBJ1-2; D may be TRBD1 (5 bases). Trimming shortened V by 0 bases and J by 8 bases, and 16 bases separated the two germline ends. Germline loops: CDR1 MNHEY, CDR2 SVGAGI. CDR3 length: 15 residues.

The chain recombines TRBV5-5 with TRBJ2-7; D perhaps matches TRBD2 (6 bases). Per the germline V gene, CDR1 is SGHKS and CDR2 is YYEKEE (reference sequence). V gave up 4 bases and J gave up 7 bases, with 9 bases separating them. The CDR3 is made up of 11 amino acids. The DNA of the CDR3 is TGTGCCAGCAGCCCCGCGGGGGAGCAGTACTTC. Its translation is CASSPAGEQYF.

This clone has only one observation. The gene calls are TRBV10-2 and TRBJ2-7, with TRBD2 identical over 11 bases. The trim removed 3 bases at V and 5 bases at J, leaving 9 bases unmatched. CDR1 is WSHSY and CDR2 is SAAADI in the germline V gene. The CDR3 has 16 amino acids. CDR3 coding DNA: TGCGCCAGCAGTGAACGATCTAGCGGGGGGTTTGACGAGCAGTACTTC. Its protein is CASSERSSGGFDEQYF.

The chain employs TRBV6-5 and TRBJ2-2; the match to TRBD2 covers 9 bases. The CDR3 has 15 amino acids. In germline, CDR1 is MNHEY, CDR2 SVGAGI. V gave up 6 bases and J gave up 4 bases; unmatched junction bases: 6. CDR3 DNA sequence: TGTGCCAGCAGCCAGACTAGCGGTCTCACCGGGGAGCTGTTTTTT. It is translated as CASSQTSGLTGELFF.

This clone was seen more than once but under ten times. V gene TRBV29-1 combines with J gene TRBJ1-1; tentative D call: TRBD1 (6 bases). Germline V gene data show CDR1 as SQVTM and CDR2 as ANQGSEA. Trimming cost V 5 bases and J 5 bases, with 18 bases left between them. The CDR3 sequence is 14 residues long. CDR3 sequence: CSVHSGRGSTEAFF. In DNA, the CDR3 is TGCAGCGTTCACTCCGGCAGGGGATCTACTGAAGCTTTCTTT.

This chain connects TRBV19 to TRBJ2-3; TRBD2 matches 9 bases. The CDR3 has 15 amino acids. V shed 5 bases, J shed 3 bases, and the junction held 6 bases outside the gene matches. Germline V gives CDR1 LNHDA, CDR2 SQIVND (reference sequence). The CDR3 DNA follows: TGTGCCAGTAGTTATAGCGGGGGAAGGACAGATACGCAGTATTTT. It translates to CASSYSGGRTDTQYF.

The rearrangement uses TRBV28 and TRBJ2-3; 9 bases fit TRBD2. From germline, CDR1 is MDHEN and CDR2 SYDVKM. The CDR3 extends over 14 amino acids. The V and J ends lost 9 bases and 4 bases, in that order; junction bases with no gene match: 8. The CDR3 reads CASAGGQFSDTQYF. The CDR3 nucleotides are TGTGCCAGTGCGGGGGGGCAATTTTCAGATACGCAGTATTTT.

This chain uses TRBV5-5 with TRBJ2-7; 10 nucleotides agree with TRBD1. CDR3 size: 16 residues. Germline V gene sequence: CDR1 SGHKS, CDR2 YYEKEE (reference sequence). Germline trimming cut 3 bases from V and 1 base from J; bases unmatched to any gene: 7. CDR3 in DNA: TGTGCCAGCAGCTCAGGACAGGGGGAGTGGTCCTACGAGCAGTACTTC. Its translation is CASSSGQGEWSYEQYF.

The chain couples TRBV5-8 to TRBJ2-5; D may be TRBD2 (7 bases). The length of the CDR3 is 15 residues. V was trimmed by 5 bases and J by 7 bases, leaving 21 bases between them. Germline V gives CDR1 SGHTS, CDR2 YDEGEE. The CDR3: CASRDEGGLGGTQYF. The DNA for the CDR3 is TGTGCCAGCAGAGACGAGGGGGGGCTAGGTGGGACCCAGTACTTC.

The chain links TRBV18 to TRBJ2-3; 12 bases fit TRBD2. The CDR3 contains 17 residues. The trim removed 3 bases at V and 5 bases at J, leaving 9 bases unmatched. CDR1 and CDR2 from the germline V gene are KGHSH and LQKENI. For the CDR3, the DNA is TGTGCCAGCTCACCTACGTTGACTAGCGGGGGCCAAGATACGCAGTATTTT. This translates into CASSPTLTSGGQDTQYF.

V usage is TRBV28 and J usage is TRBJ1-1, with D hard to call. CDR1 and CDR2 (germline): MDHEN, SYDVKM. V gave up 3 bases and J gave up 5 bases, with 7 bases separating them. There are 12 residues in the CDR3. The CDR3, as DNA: TGTGCCAGCAGTTTTCGAGGAACTGAAGCTTTCTTT. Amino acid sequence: CASSFRGTEAFF.

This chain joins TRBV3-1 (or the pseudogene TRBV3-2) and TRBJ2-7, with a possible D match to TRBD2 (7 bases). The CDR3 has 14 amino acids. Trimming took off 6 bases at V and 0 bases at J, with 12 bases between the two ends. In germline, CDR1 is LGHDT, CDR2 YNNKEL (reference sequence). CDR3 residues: CASRGGGYSYEQYF. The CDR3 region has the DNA TGTGCCAGCAGAGGGGGGGGTTACTCCTACGAGCAGTACTTC.

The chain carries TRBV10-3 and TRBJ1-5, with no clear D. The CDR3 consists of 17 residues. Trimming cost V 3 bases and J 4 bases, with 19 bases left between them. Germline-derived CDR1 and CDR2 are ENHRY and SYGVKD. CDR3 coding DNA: TGTGCCATCAGTGAAGACCAGATGGGGTCGGGGAATCAGCCCCAGCATTTT. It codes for CAISEDQMGSGNQPQHF.

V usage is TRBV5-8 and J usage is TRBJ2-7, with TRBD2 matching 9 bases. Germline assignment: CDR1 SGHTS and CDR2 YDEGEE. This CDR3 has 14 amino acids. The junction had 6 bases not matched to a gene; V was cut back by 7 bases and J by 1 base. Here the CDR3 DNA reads TGTGCCAGCCTTCCGGGACTAGCATCCTACGAGCAGTACTTC. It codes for CASLPGLASYEQYF.

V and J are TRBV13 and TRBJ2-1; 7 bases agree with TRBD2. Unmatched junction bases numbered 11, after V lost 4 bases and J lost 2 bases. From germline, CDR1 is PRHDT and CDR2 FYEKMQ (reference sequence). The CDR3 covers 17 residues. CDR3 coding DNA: TGTGCCAGCAGCTCGCCAAACTTCGGGAGGACCTACAATGAGCAGTTCTTC. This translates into CASSSPNFGRTYNEQFF.